This T cell receptor beta chain was obtained from a study of Ad26.COV2.S vaccination and SARS-CoV-2 variants (dated by TCRdb to the early 2020s). For the wider study: TCRbeta repertoire sequencing served as the tool for gauging how specific and how broad the SARS-CoV-2-reactive T cell receptors were following Ad26.COV2.S vaccination. The TCR-sequenced set comprised about 32 samples: approximately 19 Ad26.COV2.S vaccine recipients, 5 placebo recipients and 8 SARS-CoV-2 convalescent individuals. The full study reports these points: The authors noted that total T cell responses may have been underestimated by the TCR breadth and depth analyses. After vaccination, spike-specific CD8+ and CD4+ T cell responses were reported to show substantial breadth. Ad26.COV2.S recipients had higher spike-specific TCR breadth than placebo recipients (P = 0.0014). Vaccine and placebo recipients had similar non-spike TCR breadth, a finding consistent with the vaccine containing only spike.

From a lookup of the germline V gene, CDR1 and CDR2 are MNHEY and SVGEGT. The CDR3 starts with the cysteine, ends with the phenylalanine, and has 20 residues. Kept here is only the CDR3 DNA, which spans 60 bases and is read in frame from base 1. From V the trimming removes 0 bases and from J it removes 2 bases, while the gene matches leave 15 bases of the junction unaccounted for. In light of the paper, this sample's time point label describes: individuals recovered from natural SARS-CoV-2 infection. On this clone itself: Its antigen is still unknown. No clone much larger than this one lies a single base away; base qualities are absent.

TCRbeta CDR3 regions were sequenced with the immunoSEQ Assay. After extraction, genomic DNA underwent amplification by bias-controlled multiplex PCR, followed by high-throughput sequencing. In the source study's methods: To quantify the absolute abundance of each unique TCRbeta CDR3 region, sequences were collapsed and filtered. Usable DNA was measured by amplifying reference genes present in all nucleated cells, and TCRbeta template counts were normalized to that usable DNA to estimate T cell fraction. Repertoire TCRs were annotated as SARS-CoV-2-specific by exact matching of V gene, CDR3 amino acid sequence and J gene to a known reactive TCR set. MIRA supplied the reference SARS-CoV-2 TCR set, which was filtered for enrichment in COVID-19-positive ImmuneCODE repertoires so that public or cross-reactive TCRs were removed. Using the MIRA antigens, annotated TCRs were further analysed by specific ORF or by position within an ORF. Breadth was defined as the number of annotated unique rearrangements divided by the total number of unique productive rearrangements, and depth was defined as the summed frequency of the annotated unique rearrangements. TCR breadth was compared between groups using two-sided Wilcoxon rank-sum tests. The table was pulled from immuneACCESS by TCRdb, which kept in-frame rearrangements only. Such tables lose some clones; where checked, under half of the loss comes from unresolved V genes, and the rest has no known cause. From that table come the V and J calls and clone size; the DNA was used to work out D and trimming. This sample is represented by more than 150,000 clones; 87% of them were singletons. The ten most abundant clones make up under 7.5% of the sample.

Sequencing was performed on peripheral blood, taken after recovery from COVID-19. The V and J segments used are TRBV6-2 or TRBV6-3 and TRBJ2-5, and 10 junction bases match TRBD2. The sequence derives from a human donor who had recovered from COVID-19. The CDR3 in this case is CASSYSLGTSESIHQETQYF. The nucleotides read TGTGCCAGCAGTTACTCGTTAGGGACTAGCGAAAGTATACATCAAGAGACCCAGTACTTC.